The TCR beta chain described here comes from a study of CD8 T cells in ankylosing spondylitis (dated by TCRdb to about 2017). Regarding the study in general: The study profiled T cell receptor beta repertoires in healthy donors and ankylosing spondylitis patients to find disease-linked TCR variants. Peripheral blood was sampled, and synovial fluid was additionally collected from ankylosing spondylitis patients. In total, the full study cohort was made up of roughly 100 healthy donors and about two dozen ankylosing spondylitis patients.

Overall results and qualifications from the work: The disease-linked clones had a CD8+ phenotype and were found at relatively low frequencies in peripheral blood. According to the report, matched synovial fluid samples from ankylosing spondylitis patients were significantly enriched for the disease-linked clones. Some TCR beta motif variants had previously been reported in synovial fluid and blood of reactive arthritis patients, which suggested common disease-initiation mechanisms. A TCR beta motif of about eight highly homologous amino acid variants appeared characteristic of blood from ankylosing spondylitis patients.

Instrument on record: Illumina HiSeq 2500. Quantitative 5'-RACE with molecular barcodes was used to prepare TCR beta libraries. Concerning the study's data processing: Disease-linked TCR variants were identified with a new computational method built on a probabilistic model of VDJ rearrangement. Starting from the raw public reads, TCRdb applied fastp trimming at Q25, assembled clones with MiXCR and retained in-frame beta chains. A single entry per CDR3 protein holds the most common genes and DNA from its merged rows. What appears here as the V and J calls and clone size reflects TCRdb's work, not the paper's. This sample comprises under 200,000 distinct CDR3 sequences, roughly 10% of them detected only once. About 16% of the sample is taken by the ten largest. From a lookup of the germline V gene, CDR1 and CDR2 are KGHDR and SFDVKD. Measured from the cysteine to the phenylalanine, the CDR3 is 14 residues long. Only CDR3 DNA remains: 42 bases, in frame from the first base. V is clipped by 5 bases and J by 7 bases, and the sequence between their germline boundaries is 13 bases long.

This clonotype has more than one count but fewer than ten. What antigen it recognizes has not been identified. No base-level quality is on record; no much larger clone is a single base apart. This receptor was identified in a female donor with ankylosing spondylitis or in good health (not recorded which). Sequences were obtained from blood, either unsorted or a sorted T cell fraction (not recorded which). In this chain, TRBV24-1 is recombined with TRBJ2-2; the D call could be TRBD1 or TRBD2, with each sharing 5 bases. CDR3 sequence: CATSVPRDHGELFF. In nucleotide form, the sequence is TGTGCCACCAGTGTCCCCAGGGACCACGGGGAGCTGTTTTTT.